The clone carrying this T cell receptor (beta chain) has a handful of counts. This sample stems from a study of shared clonotypes between healthy human individuals. From germline, CDR1 is SSHAT and CDR2 FNYEAQ (reference sequence). V dropped 1 base and J dropped 6 bases, with 7 bases sitting between them. The length of the CDR3 is 13 residues. The study ran the assay at deep level. Sequencing was performed with immunoSEQ multiplex PCR; in TCRdb, only in-frame clones are kept and a portion is missing. The sample has about 1.1 million clones, more than 75% seen once. A CD45RA-negative memory subset and a CD45RA+ naive subset were separated from the CD4+ cells.

This chain links TRBV7-7 with TRBJ2-1, with D perhaps TRBD2 (5 bases). The receptor comes from a man in his late teens or twenties in good health. Some clones in this sample may be carry-over from other donors' samples. The sequencing sample was made of memory CD4+ T cells from PBMCs. Subset: CD45RA-negative fraction. In DNA, the CDR3 is TGTGCCAGCAGCTTAGACGGGGTCAATGAGCAGTTCTTC. Translated: CASSLDGVNEQFF.